The following is a T cell receptor (beta chain) sequence with its context. This specimen comes from a study of T cell changes during pregnancy in multiple sclerosis. The germline CDR1 and CDR2 sequences are SEHNR and FQNEAQ (reference sequence). Deletions cut 6 bases from V and 1 base from J, with 19 bases between. CDR3 size: 18 residues. Sequencing was performed with immunoSEQ multiplex PCR; in TCRdb, only in-frame clones are kept and a portion is missing. The table has about 100,000 clones, more than 90% seen once. The source is a female donor with multiple sclerosis, enrolled in a pregnancy study. The sequences come from peripheral blood, collected in the second trimester of pregnancy. V is TRBV7-9 and J is TRBJ2-6, with a tentative D call TRBD2 (7 bases). In DNA form, the CDR3 reads TGTGCCAGCAGTGGGAGCGCGGGGGCTTTTTCTGGGGCCAACGTCCTGACTTTC. It is translated as CASSGSAGAFSGANVLTF.